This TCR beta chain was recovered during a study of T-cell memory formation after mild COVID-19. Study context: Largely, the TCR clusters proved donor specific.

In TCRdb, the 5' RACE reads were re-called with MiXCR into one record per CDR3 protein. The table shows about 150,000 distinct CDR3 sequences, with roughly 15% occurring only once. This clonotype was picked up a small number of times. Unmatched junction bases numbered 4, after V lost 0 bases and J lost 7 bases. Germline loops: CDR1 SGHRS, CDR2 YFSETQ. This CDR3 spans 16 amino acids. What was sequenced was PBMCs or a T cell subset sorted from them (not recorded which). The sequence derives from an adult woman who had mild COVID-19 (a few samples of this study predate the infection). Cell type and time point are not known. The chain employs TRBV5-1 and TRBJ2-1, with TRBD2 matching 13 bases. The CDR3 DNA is TGCGCCAGCAGCTTGGCGACTAGCGGGGGGAGGAATGAGCAGTTCTTC. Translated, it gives CASSLATSGGRNEQFF. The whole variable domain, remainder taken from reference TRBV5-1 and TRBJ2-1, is KAGVTQTPRYLIKTRGQQVTLSCSPISGHRSVSWYQQTPGQGLQFLFEYFSETQRNKGNFPGRFSGRQFSNSRSEMNVSTLELGDSALYLCASSLATSGGRNEQFFGPGTRLTVL.